The clone carrying this T cell receptor beta chain was detected only once. Its antigen is still unknown. TCRdb ran MiXCR on the reads and lists one entry per CDR3 protein. This table holds about 830,000 distinct CDR3 sequences, 32% found once. Germline loops: CDR1 SGHRS, CDR2 YFSETQ. Trimming shortened V by 6 bases and J by 3 bases, and 13 bases separated the two germline ends. The CDR3 runs to 14 residues. The sample belongs to a study of T cell repertoires in cytomegalovirus infection. The sequencing here drew on cultured CD8+ T cells from PBMCs, taken from culture after CMV antigen stimulation. This receptor was taken from a human donor in good health (CMV status not recorded). Some clones in this sample may be carry-over from other donors' samples. The V call is TRBV5-1, the J call TRBJ2-1, with D possibly being TRBD1 or TRBD2 (6 bases each). In DNA, the CDR3 is TGCGCCAGCACCCGCCGGGGGCTCTACAATGAGCAGTTCTTC. It translates to CASTRRGLYNEQFF.